This T cell receptor (beta chain) derives from a study of cytomegalovirus exposure and HLA in healthy donors. Study-wide context: Genetic ancestry analysis placed around four fifths of the 400 or so donors that were genotyped in the Caucasian-associated cluster.

For this clone: This sample includes further DNA sequences coding for the same CDR3.

PCR used 60 Vbeta primers and 13 Jbeta primers. The assay was immunoSEQ multiplex PCR, and TCRdb's table has in-frame clones only and misses some. This repertoire shows 120,000 to 150,000 clones, around 80% found once; its top ten account for 8.8%. This CDR3 is built from 16 residues. Germline CDR1 reads LNHNV; CDR2 reads YYDKDF (reference sequence). Trimming pared 0 bases from V and 3 bases from J, leaving 12 bases between. The sequence derives from a woman between 45 and 60 years old in good health and CMV-seropositive. The sample was PBMCs. The V gene is TRBV15, the J gene TRBJ1-5; D is unclear. The CDR3: CATSRDGQASNQPQHF. For the CDR3, the DNA is TGTGCCACCAGCAGAGATGGGCAGGCCTCCAATCAGCCCCAGCATTTT.